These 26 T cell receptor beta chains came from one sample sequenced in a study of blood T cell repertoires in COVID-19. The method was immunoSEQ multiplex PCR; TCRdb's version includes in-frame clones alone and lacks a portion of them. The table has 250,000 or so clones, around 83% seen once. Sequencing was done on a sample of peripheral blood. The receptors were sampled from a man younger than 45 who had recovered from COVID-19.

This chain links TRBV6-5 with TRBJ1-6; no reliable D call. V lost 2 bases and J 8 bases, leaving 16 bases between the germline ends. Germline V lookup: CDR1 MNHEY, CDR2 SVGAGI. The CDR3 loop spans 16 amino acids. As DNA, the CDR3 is TGTGCCAGCAGTTACCCGAGCGCTGGGAGGGATTCACCCCTCCACTTT. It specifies CASSYPSAGRDSPLHF.

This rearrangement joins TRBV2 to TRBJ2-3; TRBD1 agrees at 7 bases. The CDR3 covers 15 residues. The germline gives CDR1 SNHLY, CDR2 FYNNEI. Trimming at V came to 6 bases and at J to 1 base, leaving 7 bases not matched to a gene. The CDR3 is CASSPQGSGTDTQYF. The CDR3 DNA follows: TGTGCCAGCAGCCCACAGGGGTCCGGCACAGATACGCAGTATTTT. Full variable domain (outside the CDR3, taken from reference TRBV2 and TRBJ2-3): EPEVTQTPSHQVTQMGQEVILRCVPISNHLYFYWYRQILGQKVEFLVSFYNNEISEKSEIFDDQFSVERPDGSNFTLKIRSTKLEDSAMYFCASSPQGSGTDTQYFGPGTRLTVL.

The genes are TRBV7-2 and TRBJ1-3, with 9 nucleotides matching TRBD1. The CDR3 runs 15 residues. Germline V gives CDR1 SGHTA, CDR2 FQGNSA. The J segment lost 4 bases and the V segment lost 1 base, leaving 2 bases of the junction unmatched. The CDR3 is CASSLVGQGGNTIYF. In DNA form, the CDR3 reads TGTGCCAGCAGCTTAGTGGGACAGGGAGGAAACACCATATATTTT.

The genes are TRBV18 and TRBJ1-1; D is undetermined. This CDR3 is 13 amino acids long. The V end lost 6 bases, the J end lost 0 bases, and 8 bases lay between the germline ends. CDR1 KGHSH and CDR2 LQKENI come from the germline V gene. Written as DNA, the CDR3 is TGTGCCAGCTCCTTAGAGATGAACACTGAAGCTTTCTTT. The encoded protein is CASSLEMNTEAFF. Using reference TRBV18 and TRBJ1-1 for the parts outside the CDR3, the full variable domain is NAGVMQNPRHLVRRRGQEARLRCSPMKGHSHVYWYRQLPEEGLKFMVYLQKENIIDESGMPKERFSAEFPKEGPSILRIQQVVRGDSAAYFCASSLEMNTEAFFGQGTRLTVV.

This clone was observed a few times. CDR3 bases: TGTGCCAGCAGCAGAGACAGGGGCCCCAACTATGGCTACACCTTC. Encoded protein: CASSRDRGPNYGYTF. J is TRBJ1-2 and V is TRBV7-9; 8 bases map to TRBD1. This CDR3 spans 15 amino acids. Germline assignment: CDR1 SEHNR and CDR2 FQNEAQ (reference sequence). With 5 bases clipped from V and 2 bases from J, the junction kept 7 bases outside the gene matches.

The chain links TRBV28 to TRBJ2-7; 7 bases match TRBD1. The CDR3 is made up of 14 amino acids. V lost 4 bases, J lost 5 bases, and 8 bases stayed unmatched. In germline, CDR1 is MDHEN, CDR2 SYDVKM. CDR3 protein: CASSSTGKLNEQYV. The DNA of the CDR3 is TGTGCCAGCAGTTCGACAGGGAAACTAAACGAGCAGTACGTC.

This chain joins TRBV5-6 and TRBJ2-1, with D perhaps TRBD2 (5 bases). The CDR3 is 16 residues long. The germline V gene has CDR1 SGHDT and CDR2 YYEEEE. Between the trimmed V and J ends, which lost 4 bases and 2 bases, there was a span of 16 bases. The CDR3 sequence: CASSVIRDTAYNEQFF. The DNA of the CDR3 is TGTGCCAGCAGCGTCATCCGGGATACAGCCTACAATGAGCAGTTCTTC.

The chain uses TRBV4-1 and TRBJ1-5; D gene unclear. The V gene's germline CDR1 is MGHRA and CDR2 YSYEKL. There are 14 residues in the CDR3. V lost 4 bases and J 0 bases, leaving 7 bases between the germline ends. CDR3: CASSPGISNQPQHF. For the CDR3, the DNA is TGCGCCAGCAGCCCGGGGATTAGCAATCAGCCCCAGCATTTT.

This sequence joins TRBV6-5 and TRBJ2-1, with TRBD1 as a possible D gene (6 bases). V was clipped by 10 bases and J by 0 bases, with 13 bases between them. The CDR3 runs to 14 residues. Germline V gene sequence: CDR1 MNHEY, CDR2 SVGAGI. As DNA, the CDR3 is TGTGCCACCGTCCAGGGGAGCTCCTACAATGAGCAGTTCTTC. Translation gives CATVQGSSYNEQFF.

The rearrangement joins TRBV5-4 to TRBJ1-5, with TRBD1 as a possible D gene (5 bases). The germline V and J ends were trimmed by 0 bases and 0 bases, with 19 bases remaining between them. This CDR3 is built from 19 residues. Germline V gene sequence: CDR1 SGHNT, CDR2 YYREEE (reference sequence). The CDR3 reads CASSLGGRPGHYSNQPQHF. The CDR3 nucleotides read TGTGCCAGCAGCTTGGGGGGGAGGCCAGGCCATTATAGCAATCAGCCCCAGCATTTT.

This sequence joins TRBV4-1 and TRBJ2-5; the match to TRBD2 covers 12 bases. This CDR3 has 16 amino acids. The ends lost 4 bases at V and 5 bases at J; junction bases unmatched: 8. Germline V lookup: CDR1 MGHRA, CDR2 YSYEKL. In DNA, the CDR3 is TGCGCCAGCAGCCGCGGACTAGCGGGGATCGAGGAGACCCAGTACTTC. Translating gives CASSRGLAGIEETQYF.

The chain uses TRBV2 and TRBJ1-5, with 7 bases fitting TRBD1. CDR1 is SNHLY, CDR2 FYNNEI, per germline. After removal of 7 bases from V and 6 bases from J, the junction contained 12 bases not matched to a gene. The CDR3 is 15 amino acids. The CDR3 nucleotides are TGTGCCAGCACTTTAGTTGGGACAGTAGGTCAGCCCCAGCATTTT. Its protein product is CASTLVGTVGQPQHF.

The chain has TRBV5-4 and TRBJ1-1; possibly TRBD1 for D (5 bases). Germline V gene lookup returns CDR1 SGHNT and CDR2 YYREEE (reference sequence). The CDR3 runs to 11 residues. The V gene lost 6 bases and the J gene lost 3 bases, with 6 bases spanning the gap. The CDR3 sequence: CASKTDTEAFF. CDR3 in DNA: TGTGCCAGCAAGACAGACACTGAAGCTTTCTTT.

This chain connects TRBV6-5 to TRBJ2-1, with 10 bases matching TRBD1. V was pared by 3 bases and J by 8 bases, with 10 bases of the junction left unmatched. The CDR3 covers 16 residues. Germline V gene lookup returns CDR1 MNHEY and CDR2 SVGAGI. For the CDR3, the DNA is TGTGCCAGCAGTTATGTTGGGGACAGGGGTCGGGATGAGCAGTTCTTC. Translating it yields CASSYVGDRGRDEQFF.

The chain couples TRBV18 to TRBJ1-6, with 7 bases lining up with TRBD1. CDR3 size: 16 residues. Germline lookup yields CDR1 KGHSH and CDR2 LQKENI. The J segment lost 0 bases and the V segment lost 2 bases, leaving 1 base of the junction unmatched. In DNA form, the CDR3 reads TGTGCCAGCTCACCAAGGGACAGCTCCTATAATTCACCCCTCCACTTT. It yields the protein CASSPRDSSYNSPLHF.

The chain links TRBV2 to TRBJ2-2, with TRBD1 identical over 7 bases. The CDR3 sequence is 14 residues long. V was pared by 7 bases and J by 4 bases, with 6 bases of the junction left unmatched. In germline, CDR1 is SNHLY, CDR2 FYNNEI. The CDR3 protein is CASKQGWGTGELFF. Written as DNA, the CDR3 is TGTGCCAGCAAACAGGGGTGGGGCACCGGGGAGCTGTTTTTT.

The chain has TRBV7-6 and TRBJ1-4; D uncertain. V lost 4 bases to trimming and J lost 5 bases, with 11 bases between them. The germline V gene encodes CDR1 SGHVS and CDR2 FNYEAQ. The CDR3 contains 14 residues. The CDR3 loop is CASSSGIINEKLFF. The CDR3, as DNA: TGTGCCAGCAGCTCCGGGATAATAAATGAAAAACTGTTTTTT.

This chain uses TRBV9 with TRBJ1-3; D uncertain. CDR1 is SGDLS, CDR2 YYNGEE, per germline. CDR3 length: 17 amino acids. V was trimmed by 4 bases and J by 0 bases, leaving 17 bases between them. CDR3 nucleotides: TGTGCCAGCAGCCTTCGGGGAGGGAGCAGCTCTGGAAACACCATATATTTT. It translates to CASSLRGGSSSGNTIYF.

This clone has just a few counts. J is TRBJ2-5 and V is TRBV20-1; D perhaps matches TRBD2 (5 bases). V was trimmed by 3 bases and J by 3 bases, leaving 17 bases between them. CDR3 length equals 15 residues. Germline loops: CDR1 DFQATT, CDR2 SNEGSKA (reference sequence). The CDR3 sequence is CSASVFGVEEETQYF. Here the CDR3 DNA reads TGCAGTGCTAGTGTTTTCGGGGTAGAGGAAGAGACCCAGTACTTC.

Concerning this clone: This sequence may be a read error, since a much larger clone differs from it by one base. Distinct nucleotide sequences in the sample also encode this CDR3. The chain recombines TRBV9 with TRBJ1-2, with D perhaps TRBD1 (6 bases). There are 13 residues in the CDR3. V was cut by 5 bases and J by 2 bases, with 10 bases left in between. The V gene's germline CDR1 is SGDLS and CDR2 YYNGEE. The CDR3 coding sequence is TGTGCCAGCAGTCCGGACAGCAACTATGGCTACACCTTC. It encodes CASSPDSNYGYTF.

The CDR3 here is CASSLNSLTGANVLTF. The CDR3, as DNA: TGTGCCAGCAGCTTGAACAGCTTGACTGGGGCCAACGTCCTGACTTTC. This chain joins TRBV5-6 and TRBJ2-6; D gene uncertain. V lost 1 base and J lost 2, with 10 bases in between. Germline V CDR1 and CDR2: SGHDT, YYEEEE. CDR3 length: 16 residues. The full variable domain, with the rest looked up from reference TRBV5-6 and TRBJ2-6, is DAGVTQSPTHLIKTRGQQVTLRCSPKSGHDTVSWYQQALGQGPQFIFQYYEEEERQRGNFPDRFSGHQFPNYSSELNVNALLLGDSALYLCASSLNSLTGANVLTFGAGSRLTVL.

CDR3 DNA: TGTGCCAGTAGTAATAAACCGGGAGAGGACACTGAAGCTTTCTTT. Translating gives CASSNKPGEDTEAFF. This chain links TRBV19 with TRBJ1-1; D is ambiguous. V dropped 4 bases and J dropped 3 bases, with 15 bases sitting between them. The CDR3 has 15 residues. CDR1 and CDR2 (germline): LNHDA, SQIVND (reference sequence).

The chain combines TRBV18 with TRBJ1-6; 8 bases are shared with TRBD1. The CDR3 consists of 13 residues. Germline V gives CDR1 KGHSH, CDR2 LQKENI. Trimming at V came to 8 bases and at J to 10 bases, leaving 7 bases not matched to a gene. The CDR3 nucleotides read TGTGCCAGCACAGGGGGGACCAGCTCACCCCTCCACTTT. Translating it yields CASTGGTSSPLHF.

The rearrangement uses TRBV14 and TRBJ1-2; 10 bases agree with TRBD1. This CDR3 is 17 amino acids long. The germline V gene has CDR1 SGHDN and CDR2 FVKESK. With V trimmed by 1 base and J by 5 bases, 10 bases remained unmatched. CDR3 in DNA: TGTGCCAGCAGCCAAGGGACAGGGGGTCCCCTAGGGTATGGCTACACCTTC. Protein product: CASSQGTGGPLGYGYTF.

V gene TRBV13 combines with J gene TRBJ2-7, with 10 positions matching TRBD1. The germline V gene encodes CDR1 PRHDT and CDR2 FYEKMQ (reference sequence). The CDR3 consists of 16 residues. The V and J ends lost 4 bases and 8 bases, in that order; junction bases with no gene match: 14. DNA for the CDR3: TGTGCCAGCAGCTCATCGACAGGGGGCGAGGAACCCAAGCAGTACTTC. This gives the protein CASSSSTGGEEPKQYF.

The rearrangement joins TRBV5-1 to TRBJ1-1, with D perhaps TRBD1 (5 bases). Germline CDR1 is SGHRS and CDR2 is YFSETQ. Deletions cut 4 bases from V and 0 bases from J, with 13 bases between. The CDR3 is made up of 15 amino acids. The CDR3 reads CASSPGGTMNTEAFF. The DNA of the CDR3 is TGCGCCAGCAGCCCGGGGGGGACTATGAACACTGAAGCTTTCTTT.